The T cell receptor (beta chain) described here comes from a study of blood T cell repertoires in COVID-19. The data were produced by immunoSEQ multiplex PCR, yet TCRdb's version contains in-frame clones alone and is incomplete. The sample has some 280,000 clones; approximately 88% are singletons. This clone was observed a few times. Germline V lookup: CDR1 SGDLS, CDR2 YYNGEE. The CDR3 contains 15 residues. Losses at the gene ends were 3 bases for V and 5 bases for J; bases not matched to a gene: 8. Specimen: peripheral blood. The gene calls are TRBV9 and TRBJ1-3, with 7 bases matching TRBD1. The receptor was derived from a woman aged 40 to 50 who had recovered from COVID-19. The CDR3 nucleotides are TGTGCCAGCAGCGAGACAGGGTTGGTGAGAAACACCATATATTTT. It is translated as CASSETGLVRNTIYF.